The present T cell receptor (beta chain) was sequenced within a study of PD-L1 blockade in urothelial cancer. This clone was recorded only once. Its matching antigen is unknown. General study points: Below-median pretreatment blood TCR clonality predicted better survival.

Germline CDR1 KGHSH, CDR2 LQKENI. Trimming removed 3 bases from V and 6 bases from J, with 6 bases in between. The CDR3 totals 12 residues. Only in-frame clones appear in the TCRdb table, and some are missing; sequencing was by immunoSEQ multiplex PCR. The data contain approximately 39,000 clones, around 88% of them singletons. The rearrangement joins TRBV18 to TRBJ2-1; D not certain. The sample consisted of PBMCs, taken around atezolizumab (anti-PD-L1) treatment. This clonotype was sampled from a man in his 60s with urothelial cancer. The CDR3, as DNA: TGTGCCAGCTCACCCTCCCCCAATGAGCAGTTCTTC. It encodes CASSPSPNEQFF.